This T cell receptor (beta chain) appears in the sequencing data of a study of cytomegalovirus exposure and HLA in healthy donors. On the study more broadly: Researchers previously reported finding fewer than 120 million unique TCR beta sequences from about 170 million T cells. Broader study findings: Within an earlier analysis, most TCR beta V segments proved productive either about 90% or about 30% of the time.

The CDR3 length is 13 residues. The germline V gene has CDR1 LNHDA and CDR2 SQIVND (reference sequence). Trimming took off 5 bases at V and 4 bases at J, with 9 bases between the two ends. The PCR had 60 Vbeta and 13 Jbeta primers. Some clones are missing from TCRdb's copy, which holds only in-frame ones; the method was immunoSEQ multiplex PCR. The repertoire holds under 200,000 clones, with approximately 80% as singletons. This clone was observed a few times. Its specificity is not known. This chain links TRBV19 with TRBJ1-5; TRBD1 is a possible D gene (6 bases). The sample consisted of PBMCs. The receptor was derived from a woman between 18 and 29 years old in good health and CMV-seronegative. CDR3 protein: CASSWQGNQPQHF. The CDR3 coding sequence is TGTGCCAGTAGTTGGCAGGGGAATCAGCCCCAGCATTTT.